What follows are 12 T cell receptor beta chains derived from one specimen sequenced in a study of blood T cell repertoires in COVID-19. Only in-frame clones appear in the TCRdb table, and some are missing; sequencing was by immunoSEQ multiplex PCR. The sample shows tens of thousands of clones, 80% to 95% of them seen only once. The sequencing sample was made of peripheral blood. The receptors shown here come from an elderly woman with acute or convalescent COVID-19.

J is TRBJ2-3 and V is TRBV6-4, with 15 bases lining up with TRBD2. The germline gives CDR1 MRHNA, CDR2 SNTAGT. The J segment lost 6 bases and the V segment lost 2 bases, leaving 6 bases of the junction unmatched. The CDR3 is 17 residues long. As DNA, the CDR3 is TGTGCCAGCAGTGACGGGACTAGCGGGAGGCGTCCGGATACGCAGTATTTT. Translation: CASSDGTSGRRPDTQYF.

J is TRBJ1-4 and V is TRBV11-2; TRBD1 aligns across 7 bases. The CDR3 runs to 13 residues. Germline V CDR1 and CDR2: SGHAT, FQNNGV. J gave up 8 bases and V 5 bases, and 5 bases lay outside the gene matches. The CDR3 DNA follows: TGTGCCAGCAGCCGTAAGACAGGGGAAAAACTGTTTTTT. Protein: CASSRKTGEKLFF.

The rearrangement joins TRBV5-1 to TRBJ1-1; D perhaps matches TRBD1 (6 bases). With 2 bases removed from V and 10 bases from J, the gap between germline ends came to 12 bases. Germline CDR1 is SGHRS and CDR2 is YFSETQ. This CDR3 has 12 amino acids. The DNA for the CDR3 is TGCGCCAGCAGCTTAGGACAAGGGGGAGCTTTCTTT. Amino acids: CASSLGQGGAFF.

The chain combines TRBV10-1 with TRBJ2-1; 15 positions agree with TRBD2. CDR1 and CDR2 from the germline V gene are WNHNN and SYGVQD (reference sequence). The CDR3 runs to 17 residues. J lost 7 bases, V lost 5 bases, and 9 bases had no gene match. In DNA, the CDR3 is TGCGCCAGCAGTTCCAGGACTAGCGGGGGGGCTATAAATGAGCAGTTCTTC. This gives the protein CASSSRTSGGAINEQFF.

This sequence joins TRBV7-3 and TRBJ2-2, with TRBD1 as a possible D gene (6 bases). The length of the CDR3 is 15 residues. The germline V and J ends were trimmed by 6 bases and 4 bases, with 15 bases remaining between them. Germline loops: CDR1 SGHTA, CDR2 FQGTGA. The CDR3 nucleotides are TGTGCCAGCAGTTCAGGGGTTCTGAGCACCGGGGAGCTGTTTTTT. Its translation is CASSSGVLSTGELFF.

The chain combines TRBV5-1 with TRBJ2-1; perhaps TRBD2 as D (6 bases). Trimming shortened V by 4 bases and J by 3 bases, and 11 bases separated the two germline ends. This CDR3 is 14 amino acids long. Germline CDR1 SGHRS, CDR2 YFSETQ. In DNA form, the CDR3 reads TGCGCCAGCAGCGGCGGGACTGGCTACAATGAGCAGTTCTTC. This encodes CASSGGTGYNEQFF.

This chain uses TRBV2 with TRBJ2-1; tentatively, D is TRBD1 (5 bases). This CDR3 is 12 amino acids long. Trimming removed 8 bases at V and 3 bases at J, with 8 bases between. Germline assignment: CDR1 SNHLY and CDR2 FYNNEI. CDR3: CASGADYNEQFF. The CDR3 coding sequence is TGTGCCAGCGGGGCAGACTACAATGAGCAGTTCTTC.

The chain links TRBV21-1 to TRBJ1-1. TRBV21-1 counts as a pseudogene. CDR3 length equals 15 residues. CDR3 region: CASSKDGNRRTEAFF. In DNA, the CDR3 is TGTGCCAGCAGCAAAGACGGTAATCGCCGGACTGAAGCTTTCTTT.

This clone occurred once. The CDR3 reads CATSDPVGSRNEQYF. CDR3 DNA: TGTGCCACCAGTGACCCGGTGGGGAGTAGAAACGAGCAGTACTTC. V gene TRBV24-1 combines with J gene TRBJ2-7, with D perhaps matching TRBD2 (5 bases). Germline CDR1 reads KGHDR; CDR2 reads SFDVKD. The CDR3 is 15 residues long. Trimming stripped 4 bases from V and 5 bases from J, with 17 bases between.

This chain connects TRBV5-1 to TRBJ2-2, with D perhaps TRBD2 (5 bases). The V gene's germline CDR1 is SGHRS and CDR2 YFSETQ. The CDR3 sequence is 14 residues long. V was pared by 2 bases and J by 2 bases, with 7 bases between. CDR3 loop: CASSFGGNTGELFF. DNA for the CDR3: TGCGCCAGCAGCTTTGGAGGTAACACCGGGGAGCTGTTTTTT.

This rearrangement joins TRBV28 to TRBJ1-2; no reliable D call. CDR1 and CDR2 (germline): MDHEN, SYDVKM. The CDR3 length is 12 residues. Trimming cost V 3 bases and J 3 bases, with 5 bases left between them. The CDR3 here is CASSFYDYGYTF. CDR3 in DNA: TGTGCCAGCAGTTTCTACGACTATGGCTACACCTTC.

The rearrangement joins TRBV2 to TRBJ1-5, with 8 bases aligning to TRBD1. J lost 2 bases, V lost 6 bases, and 3 bases had no gene match. This CDR3 comprises 14 residues. Germline V gives CDR1 SNHLY, CDR2 FYNNEI. The CDR3: CASSEDRGNQPQHF. CDR3 bases: TGTGCCAGCAGCGAGGACAGGGGCAATCAGCCCCAGCATTTT.